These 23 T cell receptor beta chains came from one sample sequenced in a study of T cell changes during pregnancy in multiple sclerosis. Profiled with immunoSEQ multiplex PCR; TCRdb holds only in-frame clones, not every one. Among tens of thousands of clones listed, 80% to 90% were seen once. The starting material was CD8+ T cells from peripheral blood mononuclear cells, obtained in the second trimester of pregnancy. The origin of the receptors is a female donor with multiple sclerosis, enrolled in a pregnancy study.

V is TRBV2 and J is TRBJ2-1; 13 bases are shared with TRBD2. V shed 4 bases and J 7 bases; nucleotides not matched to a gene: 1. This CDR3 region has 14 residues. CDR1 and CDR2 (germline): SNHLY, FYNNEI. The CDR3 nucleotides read TGTGCCAGCAGTGGGACTAGCGGGAGAAATGAGCAGTTCTTC. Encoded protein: CASSGTSGRNEQFF.

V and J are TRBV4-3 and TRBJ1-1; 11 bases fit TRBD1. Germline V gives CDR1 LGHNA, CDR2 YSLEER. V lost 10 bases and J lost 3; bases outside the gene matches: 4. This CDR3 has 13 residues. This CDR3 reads CATGTGGYTEAFF. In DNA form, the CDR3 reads TGCGCCACCGGGACAGGGGGGTACACTGAAGCTTTCTTT.

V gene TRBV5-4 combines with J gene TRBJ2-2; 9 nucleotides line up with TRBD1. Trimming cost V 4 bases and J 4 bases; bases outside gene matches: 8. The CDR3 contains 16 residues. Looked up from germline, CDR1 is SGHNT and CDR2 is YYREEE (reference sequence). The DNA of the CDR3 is TGTGCCAGCAGCCCAACTGACAGGGGGGGCACCGGGGAGCTGTTTTTT. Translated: CASSPTDRGGTGELFF.

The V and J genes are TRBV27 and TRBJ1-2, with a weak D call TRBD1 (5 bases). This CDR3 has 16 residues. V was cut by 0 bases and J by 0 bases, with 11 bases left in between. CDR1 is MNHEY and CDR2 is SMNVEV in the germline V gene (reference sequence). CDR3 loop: CASSLSWGRSNYGYTF. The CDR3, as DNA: TGTGCCAGCAGTTTATCGTGGGGCCGCTCTAACTATGGCTACACCTTC.

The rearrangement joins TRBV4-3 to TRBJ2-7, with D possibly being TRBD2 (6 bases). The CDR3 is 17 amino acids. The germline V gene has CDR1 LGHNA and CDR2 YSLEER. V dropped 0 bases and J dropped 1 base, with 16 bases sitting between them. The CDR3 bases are TGCGCCAGCAGCCAAGATCTTGGTAGTAGCGGATCCTACGAGCAGTACTTC. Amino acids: CASSQDLGSSGSYEQYF.

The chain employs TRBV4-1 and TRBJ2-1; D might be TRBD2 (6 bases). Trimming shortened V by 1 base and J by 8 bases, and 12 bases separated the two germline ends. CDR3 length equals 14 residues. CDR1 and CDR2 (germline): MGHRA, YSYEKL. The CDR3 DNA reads TGCGCCAGCAGCCAAGGGGGGGATAGATATGAGCAGTTCTTC. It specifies CASSQGGDRYEQFF.

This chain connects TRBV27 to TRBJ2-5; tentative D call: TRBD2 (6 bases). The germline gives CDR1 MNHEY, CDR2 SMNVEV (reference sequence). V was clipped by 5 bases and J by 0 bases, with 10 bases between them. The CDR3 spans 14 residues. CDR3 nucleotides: TGTGCCAGCAGTCCAGCGGGTAACCAAGAGACCCAGTACTTC. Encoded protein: CASSPAGNQETQYF.

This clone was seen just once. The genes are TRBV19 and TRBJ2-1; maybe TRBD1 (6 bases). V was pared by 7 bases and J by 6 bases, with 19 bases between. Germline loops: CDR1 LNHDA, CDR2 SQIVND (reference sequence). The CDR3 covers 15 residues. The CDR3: CASTETGSRGNEQFF. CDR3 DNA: TGTGCCAGTACCGAAACAGGGTCCCGGGGCAATGAGCAGTTCTTC.

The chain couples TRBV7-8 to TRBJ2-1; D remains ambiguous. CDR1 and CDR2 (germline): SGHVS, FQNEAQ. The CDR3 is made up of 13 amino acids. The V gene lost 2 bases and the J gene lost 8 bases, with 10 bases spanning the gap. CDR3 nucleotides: TGTGCCAGCAGCTTATTTTTTGAGTATGAGCAGTTCTTC. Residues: CASSLFFEYEQFF.

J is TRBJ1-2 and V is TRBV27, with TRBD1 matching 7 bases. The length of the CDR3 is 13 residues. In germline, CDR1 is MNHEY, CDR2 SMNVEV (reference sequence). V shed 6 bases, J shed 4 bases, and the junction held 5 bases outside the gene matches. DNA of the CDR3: TGTGCCAGCAGCGCCGGGACAGTCTATGGCTACACCTTC. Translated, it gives CASSAGTVYGYTF.

DNA for the CDR3: TGTGCCAGCAGCGACAGCTACGAGCAGTACTTC. Encoded protein: CASSDSYEQYF. The V call is TRBV11-3, the J call TRBJ2-7; tentatively, D is TRBD1 (5 bases). Germline V gives CDR1 SGHNT, CDR2 YENEEA. V lost 5 bases, J lost 3 bases, and 5 bases lay in between. The CDR3 sequence is 11 residues long.

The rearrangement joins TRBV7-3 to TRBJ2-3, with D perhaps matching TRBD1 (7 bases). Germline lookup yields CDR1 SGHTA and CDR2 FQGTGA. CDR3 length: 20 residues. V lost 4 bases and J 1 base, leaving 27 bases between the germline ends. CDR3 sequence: CASSSHGGQPARSGTDTQYF. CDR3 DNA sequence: TGTGCCAGCAGCTCACACGGGGGACAGCCAGCCCGGAGCGGCACAGATACGCAGTATTTT.

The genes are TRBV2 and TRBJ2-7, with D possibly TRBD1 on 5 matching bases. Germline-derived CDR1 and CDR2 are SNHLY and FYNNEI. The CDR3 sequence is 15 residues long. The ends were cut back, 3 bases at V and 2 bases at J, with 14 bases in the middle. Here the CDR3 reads CASSDLPGQTYEQYF. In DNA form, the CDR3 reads TGTGCCAGCAGTGACCTTCCCGGACAAACCTACGAGCAGTACTTC.

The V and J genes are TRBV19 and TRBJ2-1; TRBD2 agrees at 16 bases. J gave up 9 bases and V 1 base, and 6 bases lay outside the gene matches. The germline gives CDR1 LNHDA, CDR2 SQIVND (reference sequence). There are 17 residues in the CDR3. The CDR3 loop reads CASSIVGTSGGAGEQFF. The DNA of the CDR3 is TGTGCCAGTAGTATAGTGGGGACTAGCGGGGGGGCCGGTGAGCAGTTCTTC.

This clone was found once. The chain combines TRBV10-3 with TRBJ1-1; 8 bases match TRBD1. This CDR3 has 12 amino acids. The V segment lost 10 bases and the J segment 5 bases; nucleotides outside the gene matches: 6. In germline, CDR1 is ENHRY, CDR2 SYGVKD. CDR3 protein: CATGQGNTEAFF. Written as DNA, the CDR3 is TGTGCCACTGGACAGGGTAATACTGAAGCTTTCTTT.

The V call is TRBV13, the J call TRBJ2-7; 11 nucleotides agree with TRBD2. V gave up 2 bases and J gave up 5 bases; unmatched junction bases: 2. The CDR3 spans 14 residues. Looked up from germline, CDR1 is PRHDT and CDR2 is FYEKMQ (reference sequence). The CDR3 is CASSLILAGDEQYF. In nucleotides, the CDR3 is TGTGCCAGCAGCTTAATACTAGCGGGAGACGAGCAGTACTTC.

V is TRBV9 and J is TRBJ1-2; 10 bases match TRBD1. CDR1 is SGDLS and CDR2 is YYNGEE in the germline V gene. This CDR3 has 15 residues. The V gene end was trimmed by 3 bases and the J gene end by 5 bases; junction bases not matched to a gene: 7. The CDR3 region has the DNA TGTGCCAGCAGCGCCCAGACAGGGGGCGAGTATGGCTACACCTTC. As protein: CASSAQTGGEYGYTF.

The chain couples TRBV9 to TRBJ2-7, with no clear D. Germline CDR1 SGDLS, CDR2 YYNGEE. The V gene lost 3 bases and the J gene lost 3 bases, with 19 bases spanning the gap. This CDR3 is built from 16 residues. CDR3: CASSANPSSSLYEQYF. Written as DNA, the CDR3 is TGTGCCAGCAGCGCTAATCCCTCCTCCTCCCTCTACGAGCAGTACTTC. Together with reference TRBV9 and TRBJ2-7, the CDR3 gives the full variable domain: DSGVTQTPKHLITATGQRVTLRCSPRSGDLSVYWYQQSLDQGLQFLIQYYNGEERAKGNILERFSAQQFPDLHSELNLSSLELGDSALYFCASSANPSSSLYEQYFGPGTRLTVT.

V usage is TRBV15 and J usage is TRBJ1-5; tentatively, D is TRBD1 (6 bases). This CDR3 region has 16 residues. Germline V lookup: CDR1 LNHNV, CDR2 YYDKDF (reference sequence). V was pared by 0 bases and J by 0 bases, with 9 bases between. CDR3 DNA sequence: TGTGCCACCAGCAGAGAGGACAGTTATAGCAATCAGCCCCAGCATTTT. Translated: CATSREDSYSNQPQHF.

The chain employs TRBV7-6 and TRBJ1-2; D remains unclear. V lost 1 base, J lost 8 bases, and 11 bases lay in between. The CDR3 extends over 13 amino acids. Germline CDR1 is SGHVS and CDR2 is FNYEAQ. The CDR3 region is CASSLGPAEGYTF. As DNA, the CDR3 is TGTGCCAGCAGCTTAGGCCCCGCAGAAGGCTACACCTTC. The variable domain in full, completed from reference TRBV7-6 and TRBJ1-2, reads GAGVSQSPRYKVTKRGQDVALRCDPISGHVSLYWYRQALGQGPEFLTYFNYEAQQDKSGLPNDRFSAERPEGSISTLTIQRTEQRDSAMYRCASSLGPAEGYTFGSGTRLTVV.

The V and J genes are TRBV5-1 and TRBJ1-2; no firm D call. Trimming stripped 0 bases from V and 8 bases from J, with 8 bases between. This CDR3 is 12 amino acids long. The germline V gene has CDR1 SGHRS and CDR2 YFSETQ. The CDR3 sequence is CASSLGGEGYTF. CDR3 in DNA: TGCGCCAGCAGCTTGGGAGGCGAGGGCTACACCTTC.

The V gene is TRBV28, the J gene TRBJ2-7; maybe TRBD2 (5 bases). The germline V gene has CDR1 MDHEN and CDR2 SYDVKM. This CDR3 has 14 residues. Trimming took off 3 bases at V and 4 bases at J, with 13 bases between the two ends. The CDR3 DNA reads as TGTGCCAGCAGTTTTTACGGGGTAGAATACGAGCAGTACTTC. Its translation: CASSFYGVEYEQYF.

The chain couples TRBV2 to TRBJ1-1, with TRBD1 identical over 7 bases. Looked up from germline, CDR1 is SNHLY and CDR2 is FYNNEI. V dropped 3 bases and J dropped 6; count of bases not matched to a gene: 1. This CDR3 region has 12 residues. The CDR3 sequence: CASSDQGAEAFF. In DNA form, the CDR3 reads TGTGCCAGCAGTGATCAGGGGGCTGAAGCTTTCTTT.